The 11 T cell receptor beta chains below come from one sample, sequenced in a study of T cell changes during pregnancy in multiple sclerosis (dated by TCRdb to the late 2010s). Libraries were constructed by the immunoSEQ multiplex PCR assay. TCRdb re-hosts the immuneACCESS table, in-frame sequences only. Its copies lack some clones; in the studies checked, an unresolved V gene accounts for under half of them, and the cause for the rest is not known. The sample data list 34,000 or so clones, and about nine tenths of these were observed just once. The ten biggest clones cover roughly 4.8% of the sample. Sequencing was performed on CD8+ T cells from peripheral blood mononuclear cells, taken after pregnancy. The receptors were sampled from a female donor with multiple sclerosis, enrolled in a pregnancy study.

The CDR3 DNA reads TGTGCCAGCAGCCATAGCTCCTACGAGCAGTACTTC. Protein product: CASSHSSYEQYF. The chain couples TRBV14 to TRBJ2-7, with D unclear. V was trimmed by 3 bases and J by 0 bases, leaving 3 bases between them. CDR1 and CDR2 from the germline V gene are SGHDN and FVKESK. This CDR3 comprises 12 residues.

The chain joins TRBV6-1 to TRBJ2-1; TRBD1 agrees at 7 bases. The trim removed 0 bases at V and 12 bases at J, leaving 11 bases unmatched. The CDR3 length is 15 residues. Germline CDR1 and CDR2: MNHNS and SASEGT. The CDR3 DNA follows: TGTGCCAGCAGTGAAGCGCAGGTGACAGGGTGGGGGCAGTTCTTC. Its protein is CASSEAQVTGWGQFF.

The chain combines TRBV5-6 with TRBJ2-7; no clear D gene. V lost 2 bases and J lost 5, with 11 bases in between. The CDR3 covers 13 residues. Germline loops: CDR1 SGHDT, CDR2 YYEEEE. This CDR3 reads CASSFRSRDEQYF. CDR3 DNA: TGTGCCAGCAGCTTTCGGAGCCGGGACGAGCAGTACTTC.

V is TRBV9 and J is TRBJ2-2, with 7 bases identical to TRBD2. The CDR3 sequence is 16 residues long. Germline V CDR1 and CDR2: SGDLS, YYNGEE. V lost 1 base to trimming and J lost 4 bases; unmatched junction nucleotides: 7. The CDR3 sequence is CASSVLGGFPTGELFF. For the CDR3, the DNA is TGTGCCAGCAGCGTATTGGGGGGGTTCCCCACCGGGGAGCTGTTTTTT. Together with reference TRBV9 and TRBJ2-2, the CDR3 gives the full variable domain: DSGVTQTPKHLITATGQRVTLRCSPRSGDLSVYWYQQSLDQGLQFLIQYYNGEERAKGNILERFSAQQFPDLHSELNLSSLELGDSALYFCASSVLGGFPTGELFFGEGSRLTVL.

V gene TRBV29-1 combines with J gene TRBJ2-7, with no clear D. The germline gives CDR1 SQVTM, CDR2 ANQGSEA. CDR3 size: 12 residues. V was cut by 4 bases and J by 2 bases, with 9 bases left in between. The CDR3 sequence is CSVADIAYEQYF. The CDR3 DNA is TGCAGCGTTGCTGACATCGCCTACGAGCAGTACTTC.

In this sample, this clone turned up once. The chain combines TRBV15 with TRBJ2-1, with 12 bases matching TRBD2. CDR1 is LNHNV, CDR2 YYDKDF, per germline (reference sequence). The CDR3 spans 16 residues. Trimming took 1 base from V and 8 from J; bases not matched to a gene: 6. The CDR3 DNA reads as TGTGCCACCAGCAGAGGGTCTAGCGGGGGGGAATATGAGCAGTTCTTC. This encodes CATSRGSSGGEYEQFF. The full variable domain, rest sourced from reference TRBV15 and TRBJ2-1, is DAMVIQNPRYQVTQFGKPVTLSCSQTLNHNVMYWYQQKSSQAPKLLFHYYDKDFNNEADTPDNFQSRRPNTSFCFLDIRSPGLGDTAMYLCATSRGSSGGEYEQFFGPGTRLTVL.

About this clone itself: A read error may account for a junction end that differs from germline. The chain recombines TRBV7-7 with TRBJ2-5; 12 nucleotides match TRBD2. The CDR3 is 18 amino acids. Germline V gene data show CDR1 as SSHAT and CDR2 as FNYEAQ (reference sequence). The CDR3 bases are TGTGCTAGCAGCTTTAGTCTCCCTCTAGCGGGGGGGTCCGAGACCCAGTACTTC. Its translation: CASSFSLPLAGGSETQYF.

The chain combines TRBV29-1 with TRBJ1-3, with D unclear. CDR1 SQVTM and CDR2 ANQGSEA come from the germline V gene. Trimming took off 4 bases at V and 0 bases at J, with 7 bases between the two ends. The CDR3 loop spans 13 amino acids. The CDR3, as DNA: TGCAGCGTTGGAGGATACTCTGGAAACACCATATATTTT. Its protein is CSVGGYSGNTIYF. Supplemented by reference TRBV29-1 and TRBJ1-3, the full variable domain reads SAVISQKPSRDICQRGTSLTIQCQVDSQVTMMFWYRQQPGQSLTLIATANQGSEATYESGFVIDKFPISRPNLTFSTLTVSNMSPEDSSIYLCSVGGYSGNTIYFGEGSWLTVV.

The chain links TRBV5-1 to TRBJ2-3; TRBD2 is a possible D gene (6 bases). Trimming took off 0 bases at V and 0 bases at J, with 11 bases between the two ends. The CDR3 spans 16 residues. Germline V CDR1 and CDR2: SGHRS, YFSETQ. The CDR3 sequence is CASSLDGRGSTDTQYF. In DNA, the CDR3 is TGCGCCAGCAGCTTGGACGGGCGGGGCAGCACAGATACGCAGTATTTT.

CDR3 sequence reads: CASSPPPGQGNSEQFF. The CDR3 DNA sequence: TGTGCCAGCAGCCCCCCCCCGGGACAGGGGAATAGTGAGCAGTTCTTC. V and J are TRBV13 and TRBJ2-1; 10 bases are shared with TRBD1. CDR3 length: 16 amino acids. V shed 5 bases and J 9 bases; nucleotides not matched to a gene: 13. In germline, CDR1 is PRHDT, CDR2 FYEKMQ (reference sequence). Filled out from reference TRBV13 and TRBJ2-1, the complete variable domain reads AAGVIQSPRHLIKEKRETATLKCYPIPRHDTVYWYQQGPGQDPQFLISFYEKMQSDKGSIPDRFSAQQFSDYHSELNMSSLELGDSALYFCASSPPPGQGNSEQFFGPGTRLTVL.

The V gene is TRBV6-5, the J gene TRBJ2-7, with TRBD2 as a possible D gene (5 bases). This CDR3 has 13 amino acids. Trimming removed 0 bases from V and 5 bases from J, with 8 bases in between. Germline assignment: CDR1 MNHEY and CDR2 SVGAGI. Written as DNA, the CDR3 is TGTGCCAGCAGTTACTCGTTGAGGGACGAGCAGTACTTC. This gives the protein CASSYSLRDEQYF.